There are many counts of the clone carrying this TCR beta chain. Antigen specificity is unknown. The data derive from a study of T-cell reconstitution after alpha-beta-depleted transplantation in children. General study findings and limits: Several hundred graft clones that had expanded were reportedly the source of alpha-beta T cells about two months after transplant.

The germline gives CDR1 SNHLY, CDR2 FYNNEI. CDR3 length equals 15 residues. The V end lost 5 bases, the J end lost 7 bases, and 21 bases lay between the germline ends. This sample's TCRbeta library carried unique molecular identifier barcodes. TCRdb called the PCR reads again in MiXCR, with one record for every CDR3 protein. The sample lists about 100,000 distinct CDR3 sequences; 5.5% to 6.5% were seen once. This TCR was recovered from a male patient between 2 and 10 years old who had a stem cell transplant for acute lymphoblastic leukemia, so the T cells may come from the graft donor. This chain links TRBV2 with TRBJ2-7; D might be TRBD2 (6 bases). The sample was PBMCs, mostly from graft donor cells, taken 360 days after TCRalphabeta/CD19-depleted stem cell transplant. DNA for the CDR3: TGTGCCAGCAGTACTGGACCGGGGGTCCTTGGAGAGCAGTACTTC. The encoded protein is CASSTGPGVLGEQYF.